This T cell receptor beta chain comes out of a study of blood T cells in healthy people across ages. Overall study results and limits: The diversity estimates, figures obtained from one million T cells, were considered underestimates. TCR beta diversity per million T cells fell roughly linearly with age.

V dropped 4 bases and J dropped 7; count of bases not matched to a gene: 10. The germline V gene encodes CDR1 SGDLS and CDR2 YYNGEE. This CDR3 contains 15 residues. Through a sample-barcoded 5' primer and a J-beta primer mix, a second PCR was run for roughly 6 to 11 cycles. MiXCR, run by TCRdb on the 5' RACE reads, gives a single entry per CDR3 protein. Here the sample spans some 1.5 million distinct CDR3 sequences, 28% being singletons. This clonotype was recorded a few times. Its cognate antigen is unknown. This sequence was found in a woman aged 25 to 45 in good health. This chain joins TRBV9 and TRBJ2-1, with 8 bases that match TRBD2. The sequenced material came from blood. The CDR3 nucleotides read TGTGCCAGCAGCTCACTGGGCGGGGGGATAAATGAGCAGTTCTTC. Its protein is CASSSLGGGINEQFF.